The present entry profiles one T cell receptor (beta chain) with its context. Its specificity is unknown. The entry originates in a study of T cell responses to AZD1222 COVID-19 vaccine. Study at large: Second doses that came at about 4 or about 12 weeks were put together.

Deletions cut 3 bases from V and 2 bases from J, with 5 bases between. The CDR3 runs to 12 residues. Germline V gene data show CDR1 as MGHDK and CDR2 as SYGVNS. Some clones are missing from TCRdb's copy, which holds only in-frame ones; the method was immunoSEQ multiplex PCR. The sample has approximately 140,000 clones, roughly nine tenths seen once. Study observations and caveats: Donors in the cohort were predominantly white British and more often female, and clonal diversity was possibly underestimated. Reports indicate that nearly half of spike-specific TCRs are directed at unmutated variant regions.

This material consisted of peripheral blood, taken on day 0 of AZD1222 vaccination. The V and J genes are TRBV25-1 and TRBJ2-7; D ambiguous. This receptor was obtained from an adult in good health. The DNA of the CDR3 is TGTGCCAGCAGTGATTTAACCTACGAGCAGTACTTC. It yields the protein CASSDLTYEQYF.